This TCR beta chain is from a study of T cell repertoires in cytomegalovirus infection. Study-level background: Recently identified HLA-C-restricted CMV epitopes were among the peptides used. A matching HLA type, together with CMV infection, was signaled by public TCR beta signatures.

MiXCR, applied by TCRdb to the reads, yields one record per CDR3 protein. The table records some 800,000 distinct CDR3 sequences, roughly 28% of them present only once. In regard to this clonotype: Its antigen is not identified.

The study's findings and limits: Dominating the ex vivo response were HLA-C-restricted CMV-specific TCR beta clonotypes. Identification of carriers of CMV plus the relevant HLA was performed using cumulative public TCR beta family frequency.

V lost 4 bases and J 0 bases, leaving 12 bases between the germline ends. CDR1 is MGHRA and CDR2 is YSYEKL in the germline V gene. There are 15 residues in the CDR3. The rearrangement links TRBV4-1 to TRBJ1-2; D call uncertain. The TCR was taken from a human donor in good health (CMV status not recorded). Some clones in this sample may be carry-over from other donors' samples. Sequenced here: cultured CD8+ T cells from PBMCs, sampled from culture after CMV antigen stimulation. CDR3 amino acids: CASSPFSDANYGYTF. The DNA for the CDR3 is TGCGCCAGCAGCCCCTTCTCGGACGCTAACTATGGCTACACCTTC.